What follows is one T cell receptor (beta chain) and its context. This clone's antigen is unknown. Nothing much larger sits one base from this clone, and base qualities are not available. The library was produced with the immunoSEQ multiplex PCR assay. The clones in this table, taken by TCRdb from immuneACCESS, are in-frame only. Not every clone is retained; where verified, under half of the shortfall comes from an unresolved V gene, and the cause of the rest is unknown. The sample contains 100,000 or so clones, less than 90% of them found a single time. 15% to 20% of the sample lies in the top ten. V is clipped by 4 bases and J by 5 bases, and the sequence between their germline boundaries is 14 bases long. The germline V gene (reference sequence) gives CDR1 as LNHDA and CDR2 as SQIVND. The CDR3, from cysteine to phenylalanine, totals 15 residues. Only the CDR3 DNA stays, 45 bases, in frame from base 1.

These data belong to a study of control samples from healthy donors and cancer patients (dated by TCRdb to 2020 to 2021). The V gene is TRBV19 and the J gene is TRBJ1-4, and TRBD1 may be the D gene, going by 5 matching bases. This receptor was identified in a woman aged 45 to 65 in good health. Sequencing used blood. The CDR3 loop reads CASSTQGGANEKLFF. The DNA sequence is given as TGTGCCAGTAGTACCCAGGGAGGGGCAAATGAAAAACTGTTTTTT.